The clone carrying this T cell receptor (beta chain) was counted a few times. The antigen remains undetermined. The record originates from a study of cytomegalovirus exposure and HLA in healthy donors. Study-wide findings and caveats: What was likely a sequencing artifact was a cluster of highly shared sequence variants. Researchers reported from a later analysis that most CMV-associated TCR beta chains appeared HLA-restricted. The study labeled roughly 160 TCR beta chains cytomegalovirus-associated. TCR beta sequences numbering about 17,000 were associated with HLA alleles at 0.05 false discovery rate in a later analysis.

Trimming stripped 4 bases from V and 2 bases from J, with 18 bases between. CDR3 length: 17 amino acids. The germline gives CDR1 SGDLS, CDR2 YYNGEE. PCR amplification relied on 60 Vbeta primers (plus 13 Jbeta primers). Sequencing used immunoSEQ multiplex PCR; TCRdb keeps in-frame clones, though not all of them. This sample has 150,000 to 200,000 clones; 65% to 75% occur once, and the top ten carry more than 1.3%. The TCR was taken from a girl between 10 and 17 years old in good health and CMV-seronegative. The chain links TRBV9 to TRBJ1-4; D is perhaps TRBD1 (5 bases). Material for sequencing was PBMCs. The CDR3 loop reads CASSPRWAGPTNEKLFF. Here the CDR3 DNA reads TGTGCCAGCAGCCCCCGTTGGGCGGGACCTACTAATGAAAAACTGTTTTTT.